This T cell receptor (beta chain) derives from a study of shared clonotypes between healthy human individuals. Overall study context: The donors, two women and three men, were aged 18 to 49.

Produced via immunoSEQ multiplex PCR; TCRdb's table is partial and in-frame only. In the table there are 2 million to 2.5 million clones, around 95% of which are singletons. CDR3 size: 15 residues. Trimming left V 2 bases short and J 2 bases short, with 13 bases between. Germline V CDR1 and CDR2: SGDLS, YYNGEE. This TCR was recovered from a man aged 18 to 30 in good health. The chain links TRBV9 to TRBJ1-2; D possibly corresponds to TRBD1 (6 bases). Sequences were obtained from naive CD4+ T cells sorted from blood. Subset meaning: CD45RA+ positively selected. CDR3 region: CASSVEPTGNYGYTF. The CDR3 DNA sequence: TGTGCCAGCAGCGTTGAGCCTACAGGGAACTATGGCTACACCTTC.